This T cell receptor beta chain originates from a study of T-cell reconstitution after alpha-beta-depleted transplantation in children. Broader study findings: From surviving recipient T cells and thymic progenitors came the high day-60 TCRbeta diversity observed in some patients.

Unique molecular identifiers were incorporated when the TCRbeta library was constructed. TCRdb re-called the PCR reads through MiXCR, storing one row per CDR3 protein. The sample records 500,000 to 750,000 distinct CDR3 sequences, around 27% being singletons. The CDR3 is 15 residues long. Germline trimming cut 5 bases from V and 3 bases from J; bases unmatched to any gene: 3. Germline CDR1 and CDR2: SGHTA and FQGNSA. In regard to this clonotype: Its antigen is as yet unknown.

The chain couples TRBV7-2 to TRBJ2-2; 10 nucleotides match TRBD2. The sequencing here drew on PBMCs, taken before TCRalphabeta/CD19-depleted stem cell transplant. This receptor was obtained from a boy younger than two with Wiskott-Aldrich syndrome, due to receive a stem cell transplant. Written as DNA, the CDR3 is TGTGCCAGCAGCGGAGCGGGAGGGGACACCGGGGAGCTGTTTTTT. This encodes CASSGAGGDTGELFF.